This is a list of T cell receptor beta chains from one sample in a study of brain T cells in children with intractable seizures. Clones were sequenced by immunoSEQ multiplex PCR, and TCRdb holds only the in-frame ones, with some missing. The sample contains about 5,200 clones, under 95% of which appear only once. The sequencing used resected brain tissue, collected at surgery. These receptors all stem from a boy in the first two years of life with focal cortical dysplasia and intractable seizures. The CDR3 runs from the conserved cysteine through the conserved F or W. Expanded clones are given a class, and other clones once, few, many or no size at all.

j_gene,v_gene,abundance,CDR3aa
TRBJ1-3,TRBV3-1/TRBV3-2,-,CASSGGGIGWTGNTIYF
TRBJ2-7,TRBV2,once,CASSEMGGAGEQYF
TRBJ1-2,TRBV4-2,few,CASSHGRGQGNYGYTF
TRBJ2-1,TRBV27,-,CASSSGTVYNEQFF
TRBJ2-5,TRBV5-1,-,CASSLASGANQETQYF
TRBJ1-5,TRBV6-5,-,CASLSAGGNRPQHF
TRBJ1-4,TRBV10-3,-,CAISEGGANEKLFF
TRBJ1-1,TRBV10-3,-,CAISESRDTEAFF
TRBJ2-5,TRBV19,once,CASSNRGQETQYF
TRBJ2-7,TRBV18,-,CASSPQWGSPAEGEQYF
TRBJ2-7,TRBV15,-,CATSRDRYYEQYF
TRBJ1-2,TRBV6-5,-,CASSYSIGPGVNGYTF
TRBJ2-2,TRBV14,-,CASSQDWRRDANTGELFF
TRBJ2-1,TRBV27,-,CASSSRQQRTPYNEQFF
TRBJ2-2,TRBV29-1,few,CSVGEATGELFF
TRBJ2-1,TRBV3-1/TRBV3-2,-,CASSQVLAGGPNEQFF
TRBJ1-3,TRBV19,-,CASSSRDSGNTIYF
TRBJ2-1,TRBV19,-,CASSTPPEAGLGNEQFF
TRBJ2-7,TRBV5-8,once,CASSLAMRLAESYEQYF
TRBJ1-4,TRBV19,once,CAIGGGGPTNEKLFF
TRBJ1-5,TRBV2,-,CASSHGTGGQPQHF
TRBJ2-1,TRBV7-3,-,CASSLTGFREGQFF
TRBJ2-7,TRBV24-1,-,CATSDTSGRFPAYEQYF
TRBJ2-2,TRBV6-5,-,CASSSRGPNTGELFF
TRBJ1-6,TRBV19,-,CASSIMVNSPLHF
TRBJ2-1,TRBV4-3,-,CASSHQGVNEQFF
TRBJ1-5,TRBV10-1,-,CASAHQGRWINQPQHF
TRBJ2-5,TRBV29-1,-,CSVEDRLHIKTQYF
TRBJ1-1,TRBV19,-,CASSMGDRFEAFF
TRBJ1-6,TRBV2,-,CASRLNPGPNSPLHF
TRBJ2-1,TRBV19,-,CASSIVWGGSYNEQFF
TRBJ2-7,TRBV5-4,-,CASSFQGAGLYEQYF
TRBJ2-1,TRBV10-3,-,CAINEGLASNEQFF
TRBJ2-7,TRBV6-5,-,CASSYSQGAYEQYF
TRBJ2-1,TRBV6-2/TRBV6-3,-,CASSWGGSSYNEQFF
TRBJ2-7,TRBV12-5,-,CASGFDIAYEQYF
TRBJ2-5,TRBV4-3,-,CASSHTGTSGQETQYF
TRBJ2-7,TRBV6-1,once,CASSEELAGGYEQYF
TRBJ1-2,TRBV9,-,CASSPSLGRASNYGYTF
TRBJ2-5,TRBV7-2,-,CASSRSTSDSETQYF
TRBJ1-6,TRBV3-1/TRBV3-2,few,CASSHRGNSPLHF
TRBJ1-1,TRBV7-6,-,CASSPPMVGGPNTEAFF
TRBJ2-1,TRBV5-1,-,CASSLAPPSDEQFF
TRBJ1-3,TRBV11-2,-,CASSLDQTGTSAGNTIYF